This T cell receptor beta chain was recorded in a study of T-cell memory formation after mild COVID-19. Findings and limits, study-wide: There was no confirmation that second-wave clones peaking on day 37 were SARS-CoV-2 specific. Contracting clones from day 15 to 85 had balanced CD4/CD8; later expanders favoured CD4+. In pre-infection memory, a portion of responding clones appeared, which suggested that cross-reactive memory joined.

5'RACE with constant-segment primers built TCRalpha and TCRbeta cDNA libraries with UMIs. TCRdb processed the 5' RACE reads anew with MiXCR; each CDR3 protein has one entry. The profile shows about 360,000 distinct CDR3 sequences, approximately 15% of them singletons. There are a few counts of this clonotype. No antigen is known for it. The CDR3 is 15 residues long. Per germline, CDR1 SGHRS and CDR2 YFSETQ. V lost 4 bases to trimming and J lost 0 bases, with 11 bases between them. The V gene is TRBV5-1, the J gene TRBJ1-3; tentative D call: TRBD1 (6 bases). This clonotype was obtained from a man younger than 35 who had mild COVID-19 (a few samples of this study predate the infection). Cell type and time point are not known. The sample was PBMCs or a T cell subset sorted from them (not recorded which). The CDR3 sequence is CASSNRTASGNTIYF. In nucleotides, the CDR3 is TGCGCCAGCAGCAACCGGACAGCCTCTGGAAACACCATATATTTT.